The T cell receptor (beta chain) described here comes from a study of low-dose radiotherapy and immunotherapy resistance in tumors. cDNA synthesis used a TRAV/TRBV-specific primer set for both chains. TCRs were put through around 20 PCR cycles of amplification with Phusion. A constant-region primer and the V-primer adapter served as the primer pair. mRNA, once isolated, was amplified by in vitro transcription. One entry per CDR3 protein, called by TCRdb with MiXCR from the reads. The data show roughly 100,000 distinct CDR3 sequences, around 20% seen once. Stated time point: after trial treatment. The treatment here: LDRT plus nivolumab, ipilimumab, low-dose cyclophosphamide and aspirin (RACIN trial). It was nivolumab, ipilimumab, aspirin, low-dose cyclophosphamide and low-dose radiotherapy that donors received. This clonotype was picked up many times. This CDR3 spans 17 amino acids. Germline assignment: CDR1 SQVTM and CDR2 ANQGSEA. V was clipped by 4 bases and J by 4 bases; unmatched bases: 10.

This TCR came from a female donor with ovarian cancer. The material was PBMCs, obtained after low-dose radiotherapy plus immunotherapy. The chain joins TRBV29-1 to TRBJ2-5; TRBD2 agrees at 15 bases. DNA for the CDR3: TGCAGCGTTGTTCCTGGACTAGCGGGGGGGCCAGGAGAGACCCAGTACTTC. Encoded protein: CSVVPGLAGGPGETQYF.